The 9 T cell receptor beta chains given below trace back to one sample, sequenced in a study of T-cell memory formation after mild COVID-19. TCRdb re-derived calls from the 5' RACE reads in MiXCR, one entry per CDR3 protein. Of 220,000 or so distinct CDR3 sequences in the sample, over 9.5% were seen once. Sequenced input: PBMCs or a T cell subset sorted from them (not recorded which). The origin of the receptors is a man aged 18 to 29 who had mild COVID-19 (a few samples of this study predate the infection). Cell type and time point are not known.

The V call is TRBV4-2, the J call TRBJ2-7, with 8 bases lining up with TRBD2. Per germline, CDR1 LGHNA and CDR2 YNFKEQ. The CDR3 loop spans 18 amino acids. The junction had 10 bases not matched to a gene; V was cut back by 0 bases and J by 0 bases. The CDR3 protein is CASSQDLSTSGHSYEQYF. The CDR3 DNA reads TGTGCCAGCAGCCAAGATCTCAGTACTAGCGGCCACTCCTACGAGCAGTACTTC.

The chain carries TRBV20-1 and TRBJ2-3; D is perhaps TRBD2 (6 bases). Trimming took 6 bases from V and 0 from J, leaving 10 bases between them. Germline V gene lookup returns CDR1 DFQATT and CDR2 SNEGSKA (reference sequence). The CDR3 consists of 13 residues. CDR3 residues: CSAGGLSTDTQYF. CDR3 DNA sequence: TGCAGTGCCGGGGGACTCAGCACAGATACGCAGTATTTT.

Many counts were recorded for this clonotype. V usage is TRBV15 and J usage is TRBJ2-3; TRBD2 agrees at 11 bases. Trimming removed 0 bases from V and 2 bases from J; junction bases left unmatched: 4. There are 17 residues in the CDR3. Germline V gene lookup returns CDR1 LNHNV and CDR2 YYDKDF (reference sequence). CDR3 region: CATSREASGGFTDTQYF. CDR3 nucleotide sequence: TGTGCCACCAGCAGAGAGGCTAGCGGGGGGTTCACAGATACGCAGTATTTT.

The chain employs TRBV27 and TRBJ1-3; 7 nucleotides match TRBD1. CDR3 length equals 16 residues. The germline V gene has CDR1 MNHEY and CDR2 SMNVEV (reference sequence). Unmatched junction bases numbered 9, after V lost 5 bases and J lost 2 bases. The CDR3 region has the DNA TGTGCCAGCAGTGTCCCACAGGGGCTGGCTGGAAACACCATATATTTT. As protein: CASSVPQGLAGNTIYF.

This clonotype was recorded a few times. V and J are TRBV2 and TRBJ2-5; possibly TRBD1 for D (6 bases). This CDR3 spans 12 amino acids. The germline V gene has CDR1 SNHLY and CDR2 FYNNEI. Trimming took 8 bases from V and 5 from J, leaving 12 bases between them. The CDR3 loop is CASVGGRETQYF. CDR3 sequence (DNA): TGTGCCAGCGTTGGGGGCCGCGAGACCCAGTACTTC. Supplemented by reference TRBV2 and TRBJ2-5, the full variable domain reads EPEVTQTPSHQVTQMGQEVILRCVPISNHLYFYWYRQILGQKVEFLVSFYNNEISEKSEIFDDQFSVERPDGSNFTLKIRSTKLEDSAMYFCASVGGRETQYFGPGTRLLVL.

This clonotype was detected only a few times. V gene TRBV20-1 combines with J gene TRBJ2-1; 8 bases map to TRBD2. The CDR3 totals 15 residues. Trimming removed 1 base from V and 5 bases from J; junction bases left unmatched: 7. CDR1 and CDR2 from the germline V gene are DFQATT and SNEGSKA (reference sequence). CDR3 residues: CSARAGSGANNEQFF. DNA of the CDR3: TGCAGTGCTAGAGCGGGTAGCGGGGCAAACAATGAGCAGTTCTTC.

The CDR3 DNA reads as TGTGCCAGCAGCTTAGCAGAGGGAGGGCTTACGCAGTATTTT. Protein: CASSLAEGGLTQYF. The genes are TRBV7-9 and TRBJ2-3, with 7 bases that match TRBD2. Unmatched junction bases numbered 5, after V lost 0 bases and J lost 8 bases. This CDR3 has 14 residues. CDR1 is SEHNR, CDR2 FQNEAQ, per germline (reference sequence).

The V call is TRBV6-6, the J call TRBJ2-5, with 7 positions matching TRBD1. The CDR3 has 14 residues. Trimming cost V 6 bases and J 3 bases; bases outside gene matches: 7. Germline V gives CDR1 MNHNY, CDR2 SVGAGI (reference sequence). This CDR3 is CASSPGGSKETQYF. CDR3 in DNA: TGTGCCAGCAGCCCAGGGGGTTCCAAAGAGACCCAGTACTTC.

There are many counts of this clonotype. This sequence joins TRBV6-5 and TRBJ2-7; D is undetermined. V lost 0 bases and J lost 0, with 15 bases in between. The CDR3 has 17 amino acids. Germline V gene data show CDR1 as MNHEY and CDR2 as SVGAGI. The CDR3 nucleotides read TGTGCCAGCAGTTACTCGATAGGGCAGCCTCACTCCTACGAGCAGTACTTC. Amino acids: CASSYSIGQPHSYEQYF.